The rows below give T cell receptor beta chains drawn from one sample of a study of cytomegalovirus exposure and HLA in healthy donors. The assay was immunoSEQ multiplex PCR, and TCRdb's table has in-frame clones only and misses some. Counted here are 150,000 to 180,000 clones, approximately 80% occurring once; the ten biggest clones make up roughly 12%. What was sequenced was PBMCs. The receptors derive from a man aged 30-40 years in good health and CMV-seropositive. CDR3s include the opening cysteine and the closing phenylalanine or tryptophan. A D gene is named only where the DNA matches it firmly. Some rows mark clone size as missing; the rest say once, few, many or name a class of expanded clone.

NA	TRBV28	NA	CASSLIQAAAFF
TRBD2	TRBV5-1	NA	CASSVTSGSPYEQYF
TRBD2	TRBV2	NA	CASTSGLAGVYEQYF
NA	TRBV6-4	few	CASSDSSFSYNEQFF
TRBD1	TRBV12-5	NA	CASGFSTGEGETQYF
TRBD2	TRBV27	NA	CASGTWTSGSGGLSNIQYF
NA	TRBV5-6	NA	CASSSSLRVRSYEQYF
NA	TRBV13	NA	CASSIGQINTEAFF
NA	TRBV28	NA	CASIDRPRSYEQYF
NA	TRBV6-5	NA	CASSFVDRSNTEAFF
NA	TRBV7-3	once	CASSIQPGLTDTQYF
NA	TRBV7-9	NA	CASSPSPGGAWNTEAFF
TRBD1	TRBV15	once	CATSRDRSPSREQYF
TRBD2	TRBV28	NA	CASSLGLAPVNF
NA	TRBV5-1	NA	CASRPGVSSYNEQFF
NA	TRBV10-2	NA	CASRMGSGASYEQYF
TRBD2	TRBV5-8	NA	CASSSGTSGTNEQFF
NA	TRBV11-2	once	CASSPSLSYEQYF
NA	TRBV30	few	CAWLQGMTEAFF
TRBD1	TRBV2	NA	CASSGQGDSYEQYF
NA	TRBV19	NA	CASSMPQGRGNQPQHF
TRBD2	TRBV27	NA	CATGLAGGPWYEQYF
NA	TRBV7-2	NA	CASSLARELYTGELFF
NA	TRBV28	few	CASSFGGADNTEAFF
NA	TRBV19	NA	CASSARTATNEKLFF
NA	TRBV5-1	NA	CASSFFSRAPGGYTF
NA	TRBV29-1	NA	CSVRREVGLNTEAFF
TRBD2	TRBV5-6	few	CASSPGLAGILSYEQYF
TRBD2	TRBV9	NA	CASSANSGRAETQYF
NA	TRBV29-1	NA	CSVGSSPSYNEQFF
NA	TRBV28	NA	CASSFQGYEQYF
NA	TRBV6-6	NA	CAVQRGASYEQYF
NA	TRBV5-4	NA	CASSPQGPQETQYF
TRBD2	TRBV19	NA	CASRRLAGGADYEQYF
NA	TRBV15	NA	CATSRGGHNQPQHF
NA	TRBV6-6	NA	CASSFGSFGSEQFF
NA	TRBV7-9	NA	CASRATFGVTGANVLTF
TRBD2	TRBV2	NA	CASTLGLASYEQYF
NA	TRBV11-2	NA	CASSLGGRTVDNEQFF
TRBD1	TRBV7-3	NA	CASSLTGTGLSSTDTQYF
NA	TRBV10-1	once	CASSERGTGELFF
TRBD1	TRBV11-2	few	CASTTGTGGSYEQYF
TRBD1	TRBV15	NA	CATSMTGTGRGKLFF
TRBD1	TRBV28	NA	CASGQGWGTEAFF
TRBD1	TRBV10-1	few	CASSEPGQGIHEQYF
NA	TRBV4-2	NA	CASSQVGGADTQYF
TRBD1	TRBV2	NA	CASSESDRLNQPQHF
TRBD1	TRBV5-1	NA	CASSLAGTAFHQYF
NA	TRBV7-9	NA	CSSSLDRHEQYF